This T cell receptor beta chain was identified during a study of early T cells in non-severe SARS-CoV-2 infection. Study details: Unpaired chains resulted from sequencing bulk RNA of unsorted whole blood. General study findings and limits: Matching with VDJdb favored anti-spike CD8 responses (missing private and CD4 specificities).

Trimming at V came to 4 bases and at J to 1 base, leaving 2 bases not matched to a gene. The V gene's germline CDR1 is SGHDT and CDR2 YYEEEE. The CDR3 spans 15 residues. Separate cDNA molecules each had unique molecular identifiers attached to them. From the 5' RACE reads, TCRdb called clonotypes with MiXCR, one entry per CDR3 protein. The data show around 40,000 distinct CDR3 sequences, about 6% seen once. There are many counts of this clonotype. Antigen specificity is unknown. V gene TRBV5-6 combines with J gene TRBJ2-1; TRBD2 aligns across 10 bases. The clonotype comes from an adult who was a healthcare worker with PCR-confirmed SARS-CoV-2 infection or an uninfected control (not recorded which). The material sequenced was whole blood. This chain's CDR3 is CASSGTSASYNEQFF. The CDR3 DNA reads TGTGCCAGCAGCGGGACTAGCGCTTCCTACAATGAGCAGTTCTTC.